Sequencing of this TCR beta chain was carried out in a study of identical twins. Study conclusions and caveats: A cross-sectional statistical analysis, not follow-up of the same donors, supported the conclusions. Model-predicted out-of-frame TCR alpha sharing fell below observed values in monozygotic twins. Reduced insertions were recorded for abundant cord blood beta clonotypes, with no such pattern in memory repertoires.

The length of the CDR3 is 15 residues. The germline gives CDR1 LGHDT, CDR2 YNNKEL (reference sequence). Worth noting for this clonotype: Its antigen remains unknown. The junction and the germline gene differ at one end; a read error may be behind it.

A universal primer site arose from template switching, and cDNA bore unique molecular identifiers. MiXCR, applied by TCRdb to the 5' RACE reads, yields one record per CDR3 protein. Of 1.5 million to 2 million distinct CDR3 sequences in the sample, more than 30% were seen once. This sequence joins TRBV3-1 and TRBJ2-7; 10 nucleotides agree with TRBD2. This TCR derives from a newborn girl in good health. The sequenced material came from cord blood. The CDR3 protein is CTSSQGTSGVYEQYF. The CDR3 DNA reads TGTACCAGCAGCCAAGGCACTAGCGGGGTCTACGAGCAGTACTTC.